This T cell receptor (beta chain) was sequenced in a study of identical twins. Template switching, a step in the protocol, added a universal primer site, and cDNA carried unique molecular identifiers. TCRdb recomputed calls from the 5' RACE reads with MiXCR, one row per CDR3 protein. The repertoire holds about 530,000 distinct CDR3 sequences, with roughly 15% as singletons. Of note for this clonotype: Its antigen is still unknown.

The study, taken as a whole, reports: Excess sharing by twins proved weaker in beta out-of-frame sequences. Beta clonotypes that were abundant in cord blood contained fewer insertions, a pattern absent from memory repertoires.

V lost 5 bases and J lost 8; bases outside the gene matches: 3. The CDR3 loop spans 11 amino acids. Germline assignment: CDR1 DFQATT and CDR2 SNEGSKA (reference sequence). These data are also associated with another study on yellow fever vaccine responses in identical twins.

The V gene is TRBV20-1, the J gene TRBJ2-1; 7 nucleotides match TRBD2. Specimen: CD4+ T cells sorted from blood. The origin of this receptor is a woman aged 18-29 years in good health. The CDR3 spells CSAVGRDEQFF. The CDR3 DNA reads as TGCAGTGCTGTTGGGAGGGATGAGCAGTTCTTC.